This TCR beta chain was recovered during a study of blood T cell repertoires in COVID-19. Study-level information: Samples came from the United States, Italy and Spain, spanning acute and convalescent COVID-19. From T cells, B-cell-depleted T cells, or PBMCs came the material, which was cDNA or gDNA.

The protocol was immunoSEQ multiplex PCR, while the TCRdb copy is restricted to in-frame clones and leaves out a portion. The table has some 94,000 clones, 70% to 85% seen once. The CDR3 totals 16 residues. The V gene's germline CDR1 is SGHTA and CDR2 FQGNSA. Trimming took 3 bases from V and 4 from J, leaving 18 bases between them. The rearrangement uses TRBV7-2 and TRBJ2-5; TRBD2 might be the D (6 bases). The sequence came from a woman aged 55-70 years in a cohort sampled during active or convalescent COVID-19. Sequencing was performed on peripheral blood. CDR3 DNA: TGTGCCAGCAGCTTGGGCTCTAGCGACGCCGGAGAGACCCAGTACTTC. This translates into CASSLGSSDAGETQYF. Drawing the rest from reference TRBV7-2 and TRBJ2-5, the complete variable domain is GAGVSQSPSNKVTEKGKDVELRCDPISGHTALYWYRQSLGQGLEFLIYFQGNSAPDKSGLPSDRFSAERTGGSVSTLTIQRTQQEDSAVYLCASSLGSSDAGETQYFGPGTRLLVL.